The 21 T cell receptor beta chains in this list originate from one sample, sequenced in a study of prognosis after radiotherapy for stage I lung cancer. From genomic DNA, TCR beta CDR3 was amplified by two-round multiplex PCR. Each TRBV and TRBJ gene had its own primer in the first PCR round. TCRdb re-analysed the multiplex PCR reads in MiXCR, keeping a single row per CDR3 protein. This table has roughly 25,000 distinct CDR3 sequences, about 30% appearing once. The sequences come from PBMCs, collected before or after stereotactic body radiation therapy (not recorded which). These receptors were obtained from a donor over 45 with non-small cell lung cancer.

This clonotype was observed many times. The V call is TRBV6-1, the J call TRBJ1-5, with D hard to call. CDR1 and CDR2 (germline): MNHNS, SASEGT. There are 15 residues in the CDR3. Trimming took off 1 base at V and 3 bases at J, with 10 bases between the two ends. The CDR3 loop is CASSEVWIINQPQHF. CDR3 nucleotides: TGTGCCAGCAGTGAAGTATGGATAATCAATCAGCCCCAGCATTTT.

This clonotype was detected many times. The chain uses TRBV5-1 and TRBJ1-1; D is undetermined. V was trimmed by 6 bases and J by 0 bases, leaving 9 bases between them. CDR3 size: 13 residues. Germline CDR1 is SGHRS and CDR2 is YFSETQ. This chain's CDR3 is CASKSDMNTEAFF. CDR3 DNA: TGCGCCAGCAAATCAGATATGAACACTGAAGCTTTCTTT. The variable domain in full, with the rest retrieved from reference TRBV5-1 and TRBJ1-1, is KAGVTQTPRYLIKTRGQQVTLSCSPISGHRSVSWYQQTPGQGLQFLFEYFSETQRNKGNFPGRFSGRQFSNSRSEMNVSTLELGDSALYLCASKSDMNTEAFFGQGTRLTVV.

This clonotype has a count of ten or more. This rearrangement joins TRBV18 to TRBJ1-2; D is unclear. Looked up from germline, CDR1 is KGHSH and CDR2 is LQKENI. Trimming left V 1 base short and J 1 base short, with 7 bases between. CDR3 length equals 14 residues. CDR3 protein: CASSPREFNYGYTF. For the CDR3, the DNA is TGTGCCAGCTCACCACGGGAATTTAACTATGGCTACACCTTC.

A word on this clonotype: A read error is possible here, since a much larger clone lies one base away. The rearrangement joins TRBV7-2 to TRBJ2-5; D possibly corresponds to TRBD2 (5 bases). The ends were cut back, 5 bases at V and 1 base at J, with 11 bases in the middle. The CDR3 totals 14 residues. Germline-derived CDR1 and CDR2 are SGHTA and FQGNSA. CDR3 DNA sequence: TGTGCCAGCAGCCCAAGTGAGGGCCAAGAGACCCAGTACTTC. It translates to CASSPSEGQETQYF.

This clonotype has at least ten counts. The chain couples TRBV6-1 to TRBJ2-1; TRBD1 might be the D (5 bases). Germline CDR1 MNHNS, CDR2 SASEGT. There are 14 residues in the CDR3. Trimming stripped 8 bases from V and 9 bases from J, with 20 bases between. This chain's CDR3 is CASEQGWGKGEQFF. In DNA form, the CDR3 reads TGTGCCAGCGAACAAGGCTGGGGCAAGGGTGAGCAGTTCTTC.

On this clonotype: One end of the junction varies from germline; a read error may be responsible. The J gene is TRBJ2-2, the V gene TRBV2; 7 bases line up with TRBD1. This CDR3 comprises 15 residues. The V gene's germline CDR1 is SNHLY and CDR2 FYNNEI. The CDR3 loop reads CASSELTGFVGERFF. CDR3 DNA: TGTGCTAGCAGTGAATTGACAGGGTTTGTCGGGGAGCGGTTTTTT.

To note about this clonotype: This may stem from a read error, because a much larger clone lies one nucleotide away. DNA for the CDR3: TGTGCCAGCAGTTACTTTGAGTTTTGGGGAGCGGGCACAGATACGCAGTATTTT. As protein: CASSYFEFWGAGTDTQYF. V and J are TRBV6-2 or TRBV6-3 and TRBJ2-3, with D tentatively TRBD2 (5 bases). Germline CDR1 reads MNHEY; CDR2 reads SVGEGT. The V end was cut by 1 base, the J end by 1 base, with 18 bases between. The CDR3 sequence is 18 residues long.

The CDR3 nucleotides read TGTGCCAGCACCCCCTACGGGACAGGGGGACGGCAGTACTTC. It translates to CASTPYGTGGRQYF. The J gene is TRBJ2-7, the V gene TRBV6-2 or TRBV6-3; TRBD1 agrees at 11 bases. V dropped 7 bases and J dropped 9; count of bases not matched to a gene: 11. The V gene's germline CDR1 is MNHEY and CDR2 SVGEGT. The CDR3 runs to 14 residues.

This clonotype was recorded at least ten times. This chain connects TRBV25-1 to TRBJ1-2; no reliable D call. In germline, CDR1 is MGHDK, CDR2 SYGVNS. The CDR3 loop spans 13 amino acids. The V and J ends lost 2 bases and 8 bases respectively, with 12 bases between them. The CDR3 here is CASSEPSLGGYTF. The CDR3 DNA sequence: TGTGCCAGCAGTGAACCCAGCCTCGGGGGCTACACCTTC.

CDR3 DNA sequence: TGCAGTGCTAGGGAGAGGGGCGGAACTAACTATGGCTACACCTTC. Its protein product is CSARERGGTNYGYTF. This chain links TRBV20-1 with TRBJ1-2; a weak D match, TRBD1 (5 bases). V was cut by 3 bases and J by 0 bases, with 14 bases left in between. Per the germline V gene, CDR1 is DFQATT and CDR2 is SNEGSKA (reference sequence). The CDR3 covers 15 residues.

For this clonotype: Just one base apart from a much larger clone, this may be a read error. The chain links TRBV18 to TRBJ2-5; a weak D match, TRBD2 (7 bases). The CDR3 contains 17 residues. Germline values: CDR1 KGHSH, CDR2 LQKENI. The CDR3 DNA follows: TGTGCCAGCTCACCACGGCGCAAGGGAGGGGGTCAAGACACCCAGTACTTC. It encodes CASSPRRKGGGQDTQYF.

The chain has TRBV5-5 and TRBJ2-3; D gene unclear. Deletions cut 0 bases from V and 2 bases from J, with 13 bases between. The CDR3 has 16 residues. The germline CDR1 and CDR2 sequences are SGHKS and YYEKEE (reference sequence). The CDR3 region is CASSLDGQTITDTQYF. The CDR3 DNA sequence: TGTGCCAGCAGCTTGGACGGGCAAACCATCACAGATACGCAGTATTTT.

This clonotype was observed at least ten times. The rearrangement links TRBV12-3 or TRBV12-4 to TRBJ2-1; perhaps TRBD2 as D (6 bases). The V gene lost 9 bases and the J gene lost 6 bases, with 18 bases spanning the gap. This CDR3 region has 14 residues. The CDR3 DNA sequence: TGTGCCAGTAACAGGAGGGCCATAGGCAATGAGCAGTTCTTC. This codes for CASNRRAIGNEQFF.

Ten or more counts support this clonotype. An end of the junction differs from the germline gene, which may be a read error. CDR3 amino acids: CASSPGQGRGQETQYF. CDR3 nucleotide sequence: TGTGCTAGCAGCCCGGGACAGGGGAGAGGGCAAGAGACCCAGTACTTC. V usage is TRBV7-7 and J usage is TRBJ2-5; 10 positions agree with TRBD1. CDR3 length: 16 amino acids. From germline, CDR1 is SSHAT and CDR2 FNYEAQ (reference sequence). Supplemented by reference TRBV7-7 and TRBJ2-5, the full variable domain reads GAGVSQSPRYKVTKRGQDVTLRCDPISSHATLYWYQQALGQGPEFLTYFNYEAQPDKSGLPSDRFSAERPEGSISTLTIQRTEQRDSAMYRCASSPGQGRGQETQYFGPGTRLLVL.

This clonotype has ten or more counts. CDR3 loop: CASSLGQGRYGYTF. CDR3 coding DNA: TGTGCCAGCAGCCTGGGACAGGGGAGATATGGCTACACCTTC. The rearrangement uses TRBV3-1 and TRBJ1-2; 10 bases are a match to TRBD1. There are 14 residues in the CDR3. V trimming: 4 bases; J trimming: 5 bases; junction bases outside the gene matches: 4. Germline V gene lookup returns CDR1 LGHDT and CDR2 YNNKEL (reference sequence). Full variable domain (remainder filled in from reference TRBV3-1 and TRBJ1-2): DTAVSQTPKYLVTQMGNDKSIKCEQNLGHDTMYWYKQDSKKFLKIMFSYNNKELIINETVPNRFSPKSPDKAHLNLHINSLELGDSAVYFCASSLGQGRYGYTFGSGTRLTVV.

In regard to this clonotype: Since a far larger clone is one base different, this is likely a read error. The rearrangement links TRBV6-4 to TRBJ2-7; 16 bases map to TRBD2. V gave up 3 bases and J gave up 2 bases; unmatched junction bases: 10. This CDR3 has 19 amino acids. Germline-derived CDR1 and CDR2 are MRHNA and SNTAGT. The CDR3 region has the DNA TGTGCCAGCAGTGAAGAGGTAATCGGGACTAGCGGGAGGGCCTACGAGCAGTACTTC. It yields the protein CASSEEVIGTSGRAYEQYF.

This clonotype is medium-sized (0.01 to 0.1%) in the sample. V is TRBV19 and J is TRBJ1-2, with 7 bases aligning to TRBD1. Germline V gene lookup returns CDR1 LNHDA and CDR2 SQIVND (reference sequence). The CDR3 spans 16 residues. V gave up 3 bases and J gave up 4 bases; unmatched junction bases: 11. The CDR3 DNA reads as TGTGCCAGTAGTATCCCCGGACAGGTACCTACCTATGGCTACACCTTC. Protein: CASSIPGQVPTYGYTF.

This clonotype was picked up many times. The chain couples TRBV5-6 to TRBJ2-7; no clear D. Germline V gives CDR1 SGHDT, CDR2 YYEEEE. This CDR3 contains 13 residues. Deletions cut 0 bases from V and 5 bases from J, with 9 bases between. DNA of the CDR3: TGTGCCAGCAGCTTGGCCCCTAGTGACGAGCAGTACTTC. It specifies CASSLAPSDEQYF.

With respect to this clonotype: This CDR3 fails to terminate in the conserved phenylalanine or tryptophan, so it likely reflects a read error. The chain has TRBV28 and TRBJ2-7; D may match TRBD1 or TRBD2 (5 bases each). The CDR3 runs 14 residues. Trimming took 3 bases from V and 1 from J, leaving 10 bases between them. Germline lookup yields CDR1 MDHEN and CDR2 SYDVKM. Here the CDR3 reads CASSFRDDSYEQYL. The CDR3 coding sequence is TGTGCCAGCAGTTTCAGGGACGATTCCTACGAGCAGTACCTC.

This clonotype was seen repeatedly, ten times or more. This chain uses TRBV20-1 with TRBJ2-2; TRBD1 matches at 9 bases. The germline gives CDR1 DFQATT, CDR2 SNEGSKA (reference sequence). The CDR3 loop spans 16 amino acids. Trimming took 0 bases from V and 5 from J; bases not matched to a gene: 7. In DNA form, the CDR3 reads TGCAGTGCTAGAGATGGGGACAGGGTACGAACCGGGGAGCTGTTTTTT. It is translated as CSARDGDRVRTGELFF.

This clonotype was seen once. The CDR3 DNA is TGTGCCAGCAGCTTAACGCGCCGGAATACGCAGTATTTT. Amino acids: CASSLTRRNTQYF. The chain is built from TRBV7-3 and TRBJ2-3; unclear D gene. V was clipped by 0 bases and J by 7 bases, with 8 bases between them. CDR1 is SGHTA and CDR2 is FQGTGA in the germline V gene. This CDR3 spans 13 amino acids.